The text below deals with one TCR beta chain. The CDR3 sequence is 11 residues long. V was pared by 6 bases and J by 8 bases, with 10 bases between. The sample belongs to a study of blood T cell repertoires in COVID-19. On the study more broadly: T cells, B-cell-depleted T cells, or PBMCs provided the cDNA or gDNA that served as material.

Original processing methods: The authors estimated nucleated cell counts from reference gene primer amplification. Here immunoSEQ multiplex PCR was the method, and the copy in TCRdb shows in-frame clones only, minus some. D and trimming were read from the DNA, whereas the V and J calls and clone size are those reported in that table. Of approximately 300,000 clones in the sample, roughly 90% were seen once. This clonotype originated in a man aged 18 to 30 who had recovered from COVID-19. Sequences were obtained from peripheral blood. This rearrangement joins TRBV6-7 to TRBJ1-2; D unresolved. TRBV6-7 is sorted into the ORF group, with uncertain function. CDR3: CASSPRGGYTF. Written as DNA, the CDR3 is TGTGCCAGCAGCCCCCGAGGGGGCTACACCTTC.